This T cell receptor (beta chain) was documented in a study of CD8 T cells in ankylosing spondylitis. General observations from the study: Ankylosing spondylitis blood seemed to carry a telltale TCR beta motif made of several highly homologous variants. There were earlier reports of some motif variants in reactive arthritis synovial fluid and blood.

Germline assignment: CDR1 MNHEY and CDR2 SVGAGI. V lost 0 bases and J lost 3; bases outside the gene matches: 8. This CDR3 contains 17 residues. Quantitative 5'-RACE with molecular barcodes produced the TCR beta libraries. From the 5' RACE reads, TCRdb called clonotypes with MiXCR, one entry per CDR3 protein. Of roughly 470,000 distinct CDR3 sequences in the sample, 26% were seen once. There are a few counts of this clonotype. No antigen is known for it. This TCR came from a male donor with ankylosing spondylitis. Input material: blood, either unsorted or a sorted T cell fraction (not recorded which). This sequence joins TRBV6-5 and TRBJ2-1; 7 nucleotides line up with TRBD1. CDR3 nucleotides: TGTGCCAGCAGTTACTCTTACAGGGGACAGTTCTACAATGAGCAGTTCTTC. Residues: CASSYSYRGQFYNEQFF.